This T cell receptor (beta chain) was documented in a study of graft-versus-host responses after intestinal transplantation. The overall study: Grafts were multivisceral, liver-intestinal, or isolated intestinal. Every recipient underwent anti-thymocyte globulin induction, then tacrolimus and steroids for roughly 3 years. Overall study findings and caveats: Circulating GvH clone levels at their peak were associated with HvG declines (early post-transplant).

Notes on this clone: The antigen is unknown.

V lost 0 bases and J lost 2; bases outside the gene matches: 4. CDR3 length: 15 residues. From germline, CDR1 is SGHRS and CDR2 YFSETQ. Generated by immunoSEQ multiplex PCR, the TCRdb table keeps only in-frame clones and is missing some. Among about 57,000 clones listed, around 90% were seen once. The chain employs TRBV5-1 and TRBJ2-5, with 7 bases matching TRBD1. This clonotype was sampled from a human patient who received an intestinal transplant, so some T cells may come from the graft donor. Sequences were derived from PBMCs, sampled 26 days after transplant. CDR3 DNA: TGCGCCAGCAGCTTGGAGGGACAGTTACAAGAGACCCAGTACTTC. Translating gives CASSLEGQLQETQYF. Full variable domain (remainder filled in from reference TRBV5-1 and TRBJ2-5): KAGVTQTPRYLIKTRGQQVTLSCSPISGHRSVSWYQQTPGQGLQFLFEYFSETQRNKGNFPGRFSGRQFSNSRSEMNVSTLELGDSALYLCASSLEGQLQETQYFGPGTRLLVL.